A single sample is the source of the 5 T cell receptor beta chains below, sequenced in a study of cytomegalovirus exposure and HLA in healthy donors. Use of 60 Vbeta and 13 Jbeta primers characterized the PCR. TCRdb's copy holds only in-frame clones and misses some; the assay was immunoSEQ multiplex PCR. There are about 190,000 clones in the sample; approximately 80% occur only once, and over 2% lies in the top ten. Sequencing was carried out using PBMCs. The receptors shown here come from a woman aged 45-65 years in good health and CMV-seropositive.

This chain uses TRBV7-9 with TRBJ1-6; 7 bases line up with TRBD1. Trimming at V came to 4 bases and at J to 5 bases, leaving 11 bases not matched to a gene. The CDR3 is made up of 17 amino acids. Per germline, CDR1 SEHNR and CDR2 FQNEAQ (reference sequence). The CDR3 bases are TGTGCCAGCAGCTCGTCCCGGGACAGTTACGATAATTCACCCCTCCACTTT. Its translation is CASSSSRDSYDNSPLHF.

The CDR3 region has the DNA TGTGCCAGCAGCCCCCCCAACCAGGGTGAAGCTTTCTTT. It codes for CASSPPNQGEAFF. The chain carries TRBV7-2 and TRBJ1-1; a possible D gene is TRBD1 (5 bases). Trimming removed 5 bases at V and 7 bases at J, with 14 bases between. The V gene's germline CDR1 is SGHTA and CDR2 FQGNSA. The CDR3 length is 13 residues.

The chain combines TRBV5-1 with TRBJ2-1, with 7 bases identical to TRBD2. The V and J ends lost 4 bases and 9 bases, in that order; junction bases with no gene match: 19. Germline CDR1 reads SGHRS; CDR2 reads YFSETQ. CDR3 length: 17 amino acids. In DNA form, the CDR3 reads TGCGCCAGCAGCGCCGGATCGAGCGGGCCCGGGGGGAGTGAGCAGTTCTTC. It yields the protein CASSAGSSGPGGSEQFF.

This sequence joins TRBV5-4 and TRBJ1-3; D may be TRBD1 (6 bases). This CDR3 has 16 residues. The V gene's germline CDR1 is SGHNT and CDR2 YYREEE (reference sequence). Trimming removed 0 bases at V and 4 bases at J, with 14 bases between. The CDR3 protein is CASSLAPGRGGNTIYF. CDR3 nucleotides: TGTGCCAGCAGCTTGGCCCCCGGCAGGGGAGGAAACACCATATATTTT.

The chain links TRBV2 to TRBJ2-7; D is unresolved. V was trimmed by 2 bases and J by 5 bases, leaving 7 bases between them. The germline V gene has CDR1 SNHLY and CDR2 FYNNEI. The CDR3 is 12 residues long. This chain's CDR3 is CASSENPHEQYF. The CDR3 DNA is TGTGCCAGCAGTGAAAATCCTCACGAGCAGTACTTC. Full variable domain (remainder filled in from reference TRBV2 and TRBJ2-7): EPEVTQTPSHQVTQMGQEVILRCVPISNHLYFYWYRQILGQKVEFLVSFYNNEISEKSEIFDDQFSVERPDGSNFTLKIRSTKLEDSAMYFCASSENPHEQYFGPGTRLTVT.